Here is one TCR beta chain with its context. As yet, its antigen is unknown. This sample is part of a study of blood T cell dynamics during melanoma immunotherapy. The study's findings and limits: PBMC repertoires of eventual disease-control patients split at W3 into clonality or diversity gains.

The time point: pre-treatment baseline. Prior systemic cancer therapy, immunosuppressant use and other active malignancies excluded patients. The CDR3 is 15 residues long. V was clipped by 0 bases and J by 0 bases, with 6 bases between them. Germline V gene data show CDR1 as MNHEY and CDR2 as SVGAGI. Profiled with immunoSEQ multiplex PCR; TCRdb holds only in-frame clones, not every one. The sample consists of 9,500 or so clones, about nine tenths of them appearing once. The material was blood, obtained from a patient treated with checkpoint blockade. The rearrangement joins TRBV6-5 to TRBJ1-3; D is unclear. The origin of this receptor is a human donor with melanoma. Written as DNA, the CDR3 is TGTGCCAGCAGTTACTCGGAGGGCTCTGGAAACACCATATATTTT. Its protein product is CASSYSEGSGNTIYF.